The 12 T cell receptor beta chains in this list originate from one sample, sequenced in a study of lymphopenia after photon versus proton radiotherapy. Repertoires were generated with immunoSEQ multiplex PCR, while TCRdb's copy carries only in-frame clones and drops some. The data hold 65,000 or so clones, with around 90% observed a single time. Sequences were derived from peripheral blood, sampled from a patient treated with proton-based radiotherapy. The receptors here all came from a man older than 75 with esophageal cancer.

Written as DNA, the CDR3 is TGCGCCAGCAGCCAAGGCAGGGTTGGTGTTGTTGTCTCCGGGGAGCTGTTTTTT. Encoded protein: CASSQGRVGVVVSGELFF. The chain is built from TRBV4-3 and TRBJ2-2; TRBD1 is a possible D gene (5 bases). The CDR3 extends over 18 amino acids. The V end lost 1 base, the J end lost 6 bases, and 21 bases lay between the germline ends. CDR1 LGHNA and CDR2 YSLEER come from the germline V gene.

CDR3 bases: TGTGCCAGTACATCCTCGCCTCAAGCTGGTGGCTACACCTTC. Its translation is CASTSSPQAGGYTF. This chain uses TRBV19 with TRBJ1-2; D is ambiguous. This CDR3 spans 14 amino acids. V was shortened by 7 bases and J by 7 bases, with 19 bases between the two germline ends. Germline V gives CDR1 LNHDA, CDR2 SQIVND (reference sequence).

The chain combines TRBV27 with TRBJ1-5, with TRBD1 matching over 9 bases. Trimming at V came to 6 bases and at J to 9 bases, leaving 15 bases not matched to a gene. CDR1 and CDR2 from the germline V gene are MNHEY and SMNVEV (reference sequence). This CDR3 region has 16 residues. CDR3 amino acids: CASSPDRGVQMRPQHF. CDR3 DNA: TGTGCCAGCAGCCCCGACAGGGGGGTACAAATGAGGCCCCAGCATTTT.

The chain links TRBV7-8 to TRBJ1-6, with D maybe TRBD1 (6 bases). The CDR3 totals 15 residues. V dropped 4 bases and J dropped 6 bases, with 13 bases sitting between them. The germline CDR1 and CDR2 sequences are SGHVS and FQNEAQ. The CDR3 bases are TGTGCCAGCAGCTACGCAGGGGATCGTAATTCACCCCTCCACTTT. It is translated as CASSYAGDRNSPLHF.

The rearrangement joins TRBV6-5 to TRBJ1-5, with TRBD1 as a possible D gene (6 bases). The germline gives CDR1 MNHEY, CDR2 SVGAGI. This CDR3 contains 15 residues. Trimming pared 6 bases from V and 2 bases from J, leaving 14 bases between. The CDR3, as DNA: TGTGCCAGCAGAGACAACAGGGTGGGCAATCAGCCCCAGCATTTT. Protein: CASRDNRVGNQPQHF.

The chain employs TRBV18 and TRBJ1-6; tentative D call: TRBD1 (5 bases). This CDR3 spans 16 amino acids. Per germline, CDR1 KGHSH and CDR2 LQKENI. Trimming left V 2 bases short and J 7 bases short, with 15 bases between. In DNA form, the CDR3 reads TGTGCCAGCTCACCATCGCTGGGGGGGGACAATTCACCCCTCCACTTT. Its protein product is CASSPSLGGDNSPLHF.

This sequence joins TRBV27 and TRBJ2-3; no definite D call. Germline V gene lookup returns CDR1 MNHEY and CDR2 SMNVEV (reference sequence). The ends were cut back, 5 bases at V and 0 bases at J, with 9 bases in the middle. The CDR3 extends over 14 amino acids. In DNA, the CDR3 is TGTGCCAGCAGTCCCTGGGTTAGCACAGATACGCAGTATTTT. Residues: CASSPWVSTDTQYF.

The gene calls are TRBV27 and TRBJ1-2; TRBD1 might be the D (6 bases). From germline, CDR1 is MNHEY and CDR2 SMNVEV (reference sequence). Trimming removed 0 bases at V and 5 bases at J, with 13 bases between. The CDR3 extends over 15 amino acids. CDR3 loop: CASSLSGGLGYGYTF. The CDR3 DNA is TGTGCCAGCAGTTTATCGGGGGGGCTCGGGTATGGCTACACCTTC.

V gene TRBV27 combines with J gene TRBJ2-1; D is unclear. This CDR3 is built from 12 residues. Germline V gene data show CDR1 as MNHEY and CDR2 as SMNVEV (reference sequence). V was trimmed by 4 bases and J by 6 bases, leaving 7 bases between them. This CDR3 reads CASSYSTNEQFF. The CDR3 DNA reads TGTGCCAGCAGTTATAGTACCAATGAGCAGTTCTTC.

CDR3 sequence reads: CASSPSEMGSITEAFF. The CDR3 DNA reads TGTGCCAGCAGCCCATCGGAGATGGGTTCGATCACTGAAGCTTTCTTT. V and J are TRBV7-9 and TRBJ1-1; no reliable D call. Germline CDR1 reads SEHNR; CDR2 reads FQNEAQ (reference sequence). V was trimmed by 5 bases and J by 4 bases, leaving 20 bases between them. This CDR3 is 16 amino acids long.

This clone came up once. The chain recombines TRBV5-4 with TRBJ1-2; D is unresolved. Germline CDR1 reads SGHNT; CDR2 reads YYREEE (reference sequence). V was pared by 0 bases and J by 7 bases, with 7 bases between. The CDR3 length is 12 residues. The CDR3: CASSLARGGYTF. Here the CDR3 DNA reads TGTGCCAGCAGCTTGGCCAGAGGTGGCTACACCTTC.

This chain joins TRBV7-9 and TRBJ2-7; 10 nucleotides match TRBD2. The trim removed 4 bases at V and 6 bases at J, leaving 15 bases unmatched. CDR3 length: 17 amino acids. Germline lookup yields CDR1 SEHNR and CDR2 FQNEAQ (reference sequence). CDR3 nucleotides: TGTGCCAGCAGCTCACCTCCTAGCGGGAGCATTCGTTCCGAGCAGTACTTC. Encoded protein: CASSSPPSGSIRSEQYF. The variable domain in full, with the rest retrieved from reference TRBV7-9 and TRBJ2-7, is DTGVSQNPRHKITKRGQNVTFRCDPISEHNRLYWYRQTLGQGPEFLTYFQNEAQLEKSRLLSDRFSAERPKGSFSTLEIQRTEQGDSAMYLCASSSPPSGSIRSEQYFGPGTRLTVT.